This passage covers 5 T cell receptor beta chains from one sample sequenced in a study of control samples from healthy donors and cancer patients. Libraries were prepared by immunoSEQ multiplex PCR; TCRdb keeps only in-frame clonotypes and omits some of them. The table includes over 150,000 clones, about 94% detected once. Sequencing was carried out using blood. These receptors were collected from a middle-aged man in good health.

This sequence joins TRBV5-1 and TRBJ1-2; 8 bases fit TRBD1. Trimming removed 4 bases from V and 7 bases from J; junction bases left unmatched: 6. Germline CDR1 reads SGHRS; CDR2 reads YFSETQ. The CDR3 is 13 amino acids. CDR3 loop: CASSPDRVRGYTF. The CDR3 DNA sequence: TGCGCCAGCAGCCCGGACAGGGTGCGTGGCTACACCTTC.

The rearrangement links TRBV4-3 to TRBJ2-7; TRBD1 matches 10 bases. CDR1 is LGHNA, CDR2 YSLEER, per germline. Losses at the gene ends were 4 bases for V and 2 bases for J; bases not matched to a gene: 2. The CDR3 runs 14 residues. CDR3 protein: CASSLGQGAYEQYF. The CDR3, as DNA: TGCGCCAGCAGCCTAGGACAGGGGGCCTACGAGCAGTACTTC.

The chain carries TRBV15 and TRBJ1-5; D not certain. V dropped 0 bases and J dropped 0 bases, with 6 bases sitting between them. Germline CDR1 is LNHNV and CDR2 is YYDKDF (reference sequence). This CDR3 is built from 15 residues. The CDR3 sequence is CATSRDLTSNQPQHF. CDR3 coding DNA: TGTGCCACCAGCAGAGATTTGACTAGCAATCAGCCCCAGCATTTT.

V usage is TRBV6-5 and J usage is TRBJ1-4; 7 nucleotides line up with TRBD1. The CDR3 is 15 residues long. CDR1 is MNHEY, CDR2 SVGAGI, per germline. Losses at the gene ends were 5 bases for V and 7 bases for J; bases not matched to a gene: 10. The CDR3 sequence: CASSRQGRPGEKLFF. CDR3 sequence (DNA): TGTGCCAGCAGTAGACAGGGTCGACCGGGTGAAAAACTGTTTTTT.

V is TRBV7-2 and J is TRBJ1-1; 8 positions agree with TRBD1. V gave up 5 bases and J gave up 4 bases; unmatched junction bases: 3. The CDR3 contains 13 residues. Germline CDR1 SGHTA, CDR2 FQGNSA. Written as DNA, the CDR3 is TGTGCCAGCAGCGCGCAGGGGGCCACTGAAGCTTTCTTT. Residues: CASSAQGATEAFF.